Below are 17 T cell receptor beta chains sequenced from a single sample in a study of cytomegalovirus exposure and HLA in healthy donors. The PCR made use of 60 Vbeta and 13 Jbeta primers. TCRdb keeps only in-frame clones here, not all; method: immunoSEQ multiplex PCR. The sample's table shows fewer than 60,000 clones. The sample comprised PBMCs. The receptors here all came from a woman aged 40 to 49 in good health and CMV-seronegative.

This chain connects TRBV15 to TRBJ2-7; possible D gene TRBD1, 5 bases. The V gene's germline CDR1 is LNHNV and CDR2 YYDKDF (reference sequence). The CDR3 covers 16 residues. V lost 0 bases and J 1 base, leaving 13 bases between the germline ends. The DNA of the CDR3 is TGTGCCACCAGCAGAGACCTAGGGGCAGGGTCCTACGAGCAGTACTTC. Translation: CATSRDLGAGSYEQYF.

This chain's CDR3 is CASSAYEYRGADTQYF. CDR3 sequence (DNA): TGTGCCAGCAGCGCCTATGAATACAGGGGTGCAGATACGCAGTATTTT. The chain uses TRBV9 and TRBJ2-3, with 7 bases that match TRBD1. Germline V lookup: CDR1 SGDLS, CDR2 YYNGEE. CDR3 length: 16 residues. Trimming at V came to 3 bases and at J to 4 bases, leaving 11 bases not matched to a gene.

The V gene is TRBV30, the J gene TRBJ1-6; no clear D. In germline, CDR1 is GTSNPN, CDR2 SVGIG (reference sequence). Between the trimmed V and J ends, which lost 3 bases and 16 bases, there was a span of 28 bases. The CDR3 totals 16 residues. CDR3 DNA: TGTGCCTGGAGCGGCGGCGGGAGGACCACCCTCGGGCTGCTCCACTTT. Translating gives CAWSGGGRTTLGLLHF.

This rearrangement joins TRBV28 to TRBJ2-1, with TRBD1 identical over 9 bases. The CDR3 runs to 15 residues. Trimming cost V 3 bases and J 9 bases; bases outside gene matches: 9. Looked up from germline, CDR1 is MDHEN and CDR2 is SYDVKM. In nucleotides, the CDR3 is TGTGCCAGCAGTTTGCACAGGGGGCCTATGGCTGAGCAGTTCTTC. It encodes CASSLHRGPMAEQFF.

The chain combines TRBV18 with TRBJ1-2, with TRBD1 matching 8 bases. This CDR3 has 12 amino acids. CDR1 and CDR2 (germline): KGHSH, LQKENI. V lost 4 bases, J lost 6 bases, and 1 base stayed unmatched. CDR3 sequence (DNA): TGTGCCAGCTCACAGACAGGGGATGGCTACACCTTC. Encoded protein: CASSQTGDGYTF.

The chain is built from TRBV19 and TRBJ1-4; D is unresolved. The CDR3 extends over 13 amino acids. The V and J ends lost 3 bases and 3 bases respectively, with 5 bases between them. CDR1 is LNHDA and CDR2 is SQIVND in the germline V gene (reference sequence). The CDR3: CASSINSNEKLFF. The CDR3 coding sequence is TGTGCCAGTAGTATTAATTCTAATGAAAAACTGTTTTTT. Variable domain in full (rest from reference TRBV19 and TRBJ1-4): DGGITQSPKYLFRKEGQNVTLSCEQNLNHDAMYWYRQDPGQGLRLIYYSQIVNDFQKGDIAEGYSVSREKKESFPLTVTSAQKNPTAFYLCASSINSNEKLFFGSGTQLSVL.

As regards this clone: The same CDR3 also results from other DNA sequences found in this sample. V gene TRBV18 combines with J gene TRBJ1-1; 11 positions match TRBD1. The CDR3 is 16 residues long. The germline V gene has CDR1 KGHSH and CDR2 LQKENI. Germline trimming cut 3 bases from V and 0 bases from J; bases unmatched to any gene: 3. Written as DNA, the CDR3 is TGTGCCAGCTCACCGGGACAGGGGGGAATGAACACTGAAGCTTTCTTT. This encodes CASSPGQGGMNTEAFF.

The chain employs TRBV28 and TRBJ2-7, with TRBD1 identical over 7 bases. Per germline, CDR1 MDHEN and CDR2 SYDVKM. CDR3 length equals 16 residues. Trimming at V came to 6 bases and at J to 2 bases, leaving 13 bases not matched to a gene. CDR3 in amino acids: CASRKPGQVKAYEQYF. CDR3 bases: TGTGCCAGCAGGAAACCCGGACAGGTTAAAGCCTACGAGCAGTACTTC.

This chain connects TRBV28 to TRBJ1-1; 7 bases agree with TRBD1. Germline trimming cut 1 base from V and 1 base from J; bases unmatched to any gene: 9. The CDR3 has 17 residues. Germline assignment: CDR1 MDHEN and CDR2 SYDVKM. DNA for the CDR3: TGTGCCAGCAGTTTATCCCACCCGACAGGGTCGAACACTGAAGCTTTCTTT. This codes for CASSLSHPTGSNTEAFF.

V and J are TRBV29-1 and TRBJ2-6; D uncertain. The CDR3 runs to 13 residues. With 4 bases removed from V and 0 bases from J, the gap between germline ends came to 4 bases. Germline V gene lookup returns CDR1 SQVTM and CDR2 ANQGSEA. CDR3: CSVASSGANVLTF. The CDR3 DNA reads as TGCAGCGTTGCGAGCTCTGGGGCCAACGTCCTGACTTTC.

With regard to this clone: The sample contains more than one DNA sequence encoding this CDR3. The J gene is TRBJ2-3, the V gene TRBV5-6; D is undetermined. CDR1 and CDR2 from the germline V gene are SGHDT and YYEEEE. The length of the CDR3 is 11 residues. Trimming stripped 4 bases from V and 6 bases from J, with 6 bases between. In DNA form, the CDR3 reads TGTGCCAGCAGCGGTCGGGATACGCAGTATTTT. Translating it yields CASSGRDTQYF.

This rearrangement joins TRBV6-5 to TRBJ2-7, with 7 bases aligning to TRBD2. The junction had 6 bases not matched to a gene; V was cut back by 11 bases and J by 5 bases. This CDR3 contains 11 residues. Germline CDR1 MNHEY, CDR2 SVGAGI. CDR3 in amino acids: CAWGRVHEQYF. As DNA, the CDR3 is TGTGCCTGGGGGAGGGTCCACGAGCAGTACTTC.

This CDR3 is CASSLGSSGSYEQYF. Here the CDR3 DNA reads TGTGCCAGCAGTTTAGGTTCTAGCGGGAGCTACGAGCAGTACTTC. The chain recombines TRBV27 with TRBJ2-7, with 10 positions matching TRBD2. The CDR3 length is 15 residues. V lost 2 bases, J lost 3 bases, and 4 bases stayed unmatched. Germline V lookup: CDR1 MNHEY, CDR2 SMNVEV (reference sequence).

The chain has TRBV7-9 and TRBJ2-2; D is ambiguous. The length of the CDR3 is 14 residues. Trimming took off 5 bases at V and 1 base at J, with 8 bases between the two ends. The V gene's germline CDR1 is SEHNR and CDR2 FQNEAQ (reference sequence). The CDR3 spells CASSIRQNTGELFF. As DNA, the CDR3 is TGTGCCAGCAGCATTCGACAGAACACCGGGGAGCTGTTTTTT. The full variable domain, with the rest looked up from reference TRBV7-9 and TRBJ2-2, is DTGVSQNPRHKITKRGQNVTFRCDPISEHNRLYWYRQTLGQGPEFLTYFQNEAQLEKSRLLSDRFSAERPKGSFSTLEIQRTEQGDSAMYLCASSIRQNTGELFFGEGSRLTVL.

The V call is TRBV20-1, the J call TRBJ2-7; maybe TRBD2 (5 bases). Germline loops: CDR1 DFQATT, CDR2 SNEGSKA (reference sequence). This CDR3 has 11 amino acids. Trimming removed 1 base at V and 5 bases at J, with 6 bases between. The CDR3 sequence: CSARAGNEQYF. CDR3 nucleotide sequence: TGCAGTGCTAGAGCCGGGAACGAGCAGTACTTC.

The genes are TRBV7-8 and TRBJ2-7, with D unresolved. The V end lost 1 base, the J end lost 3 bases, and 10 bases lay between the germline ends. CDR3 size: 14 residues. The germline V gene has CDR1 SGHVS and CDR2 FQNEAQ. The CDR3 DNA reads as TGTGCCAGCAGCTTAGGTCAGAATCTCTACGAGCAGTACTTC. It specifies CASSLGQNLYEQYF.

The chain has TRBV6-5 and TRBJ1-1; a weak D match, TRBD1 (5 bases). Germline CDR1 MNHEY, CDR2 SVGAGI. Between the trimmed V and J ends, which lost 7 bases and 0 bases, there was a span of 12 bases. The length of the CDR3 is 14 residues. The CDR3 loop reads CASIPRGMNTEAFF. The CDR3 DNA reads TGTGCCAGCATTCCTAGGGGAATGAACACTGAAGCTTTCTTT.